The 20 T cell receptor beta chains below come from one sample, sequenced in a study of blood T cell repertoires in COVID-19. Assay used: immunoSEQ multiplex PCR; TCRdb lists only in-frame clones, some missing. The table records 200,000 to 250,000 clones, approximately 83% of them present only once. Sequencing input: PBMCs or T cells enriched from blood (not recorded which). The receptors derive from a woman aged 55 to 70 who had recovered from COVID-19.

The gene calls are TRBV9 and TRBJ1-5; the D is unclear. This CDR3 has 14 amino acids. The V end lost 4 bases, the J end lost 2 bases, and 10 bases lay between the germline ends. Germline V lookup: CDR1 SGDLS, CDR2 YYNGEE. CDR3 sequence reads: CASSSFGGNQPQHF. The CDR3, as DNA: TGTGCCAGCAGCTCTTTCGGAGGCAATCAGCCCCAGCATTTT.

The CDR3 reads CASMDTGLGSGGYTF. CDR3 nucleotide sequence: TGTGCCAGCATGGACACAGGATTAGGATCGGGCGGCTACACCTTC. The chain carries TRBV27 and TRBJ1-2, with D possibly being TRBD1 (5 bases). Deletions cut 7 bases from V and 8 bases from J, with 23 bases between. Germline CDR1 is MNHEY and CDR2 is SMNVEV (reference sequence). This CDR3 is built from 15 residues.

This chain uses TRBV18 with TRBJ1-2; 9 bases match TRBD1. Germline CDR1 reads KGHSH; CDR2 reads LQKENI. The ends lost 3 bases at V and 8 bases at J; junction bases unmatched: 7. The CDR3 spans 14 residues. As DNA, the CDR3 is TGTGCCAGCTCACCCCCGGACAGGGGACGCGGCTACACCTTC. This codes for CASSPPDRGRGYTF.

This clone appeared a few times. Other DNA sequences in this sample translate to the same CDR3. The chain carries TRBV7-2 and TRBJ1-1, with D perhaps matching TRBD1 (5 bases). The length of the CDR3 is 15 residues. The V end was cut by 0 bases, the J end by 1 base, with 9 bases between. Germline CDR1 reads SGHTA; CDR2 reads FQGNSA. The CDR3 loop is CASSLAGGTNTEAFF. DNA for the CDR3: TGTGCCAGCAGCTTAGCCGGGGGGACGAACACTGAAGCTTTCTTT. The whole variable domain, remainder taken from reference TRBV7-2 and TRBJ1-1, is GAGVSQSPSNKVTEKGKDVELRCDPISGHTALYWYRQSLGQGLEFLIYFQGNSAPDKSGLPSDRFSAERTGGSVSTLTIQRTQQEDSAVYLCASSLAGGTNTEAFFGQGTRLTVV.

This chain connects TRBV4-3 to TRBJ2-5, with TRBD1 matching over 12 bases. The CDR3 has 15 residues. The germline CDR1 and CDR2 sequences are LGHNA and YSLEER. Trimming took 3 bases from V and 5 from J; bases not matched to a gene: 4. CDR3 sequence (DNA): TGCGCCAGCAGCCACGGGACAGGGGGCGCGGAGACCCAGTACTTC. Encoded protein: CASSHGTGGAETQYF.

This chain links TRBV25-1 with TRBJ1-1, with a weak D call TRBD1 (6 bases). With 3 bases removed from V and 1 base from J, the gap between germline ends came to 15 bases. This CDR3 has 16 amino acids. Germline assignment: CDR1 MGHDK and CDR2 SYGVNS. The CDR3 loop is CASSDLAWGPNTEAFF. CDR3 DNA sequence: TGTGCCAGCAGTGATCTCGCTTGGGGGCCGAACACTGAAGCTTTCTTT.

The CDR3 here is CASSFWGQGGYEQYF. In nucleotides, the CDR3 is TGCGCCAGCAGCTTCTGGGGACAGGGCGGCTACGAGCAGTACTTC. The V call is TRBV5-1, the J call TRBJ2-7, with 9 positions matching TRBD1. There are 15 residues in the CDR3. The V segment lost 2 bases and the J segment 3 bases; nucleotides outside the gene matches: 6. Germline CDR1 is SGHRS and CDR2 is YFSETQ.

The J gene is TRBJ2-7, the V gene TRBV21-1; no DNA check was done on the table's D call, TRBD2. TRBV21-1 is marked as a pseudogene. This CDR3 is built from 16 residues. The CDR3, as DNA: TGTGCCAGCAGCAAAGCGAGCGGGCCCCTCTCCTACGAGCAGTACTTC. Translated: CASSKASGPLSYEQYF.

The CDR3 nucleotides are TGTGCCAGCAGCCCGGGGGGGCAAGGGGACTATGGCTACACCTTC. Encoded protein: CASSPGGQGDYGYTF. The chain uses TRBV7-2 and TRBJ1-2; possibly TRBD1 for D (6 bases). Trimming took 5 bases from V and 3 from J, leaving 16 bases between them. Per the germline V gene, CDR1 is SGHTA and CDR2 is FQGNSA. The CDR3 spans 15 residues.

The gene calls are TRBV4-1 and TRBJ2-3, with TRBD2 identical over 7 bases. With V trimmed by 0 bases and J by 2 bases, 8 bases remained unmatched. The CDR3 sequence is 17 residues long. From germline, CDR1 is MGHRA and CDR2 YSYEKL. The CDR3 sequence: CASSQDLTRGSTDTQYF. The CDR3 bases are TGCGCCAGCAGCCAAGATTTAACGCGGGGGTCCACAGATACGCAGTATTTT.

The J gene is TRBJ1-1, the V gene TRBV6-2 or TRBV6-3, with 7 bases identical to TRBD1. CDR1 and CDR2 (germline): MNHEY, SVGEGT. With V trimmed by 6 bases and J by 9 bases, 4 bases remained unmatched. The CDR3 has 11 amino acids. CDR3 loop: CASRYRGKAFF. In DNA form, the CDR3 reads TGTGCCAGCAGATACAGGGGAAAAGCTTTCTTT.

The chain recombines TRBV4-2 with TRBJ1-2; 9 bases fit TRBD1. V lost 0 bases, J lost 8 bases, and 10 bases stayed unmatched. From germline, CDR1 is LGHNA and CDR2 YNFKEQ. The CDR3 length is 16 residues. Here the CDR3 DNA reads TGTGCCAGCAGCCAAGAAAGTGGGAACAGGGGGCTAGGCTACACCTTC. It is translated as CASSQESGNRGLGYTF.

The V gene is TRBV27, the J gene TRBJ1-6, with 10 bases identical to TRBD1. The V segment lost 3 bases and the J segment 10 bases; nucleotides outside the gene matches: 9. Germline V gives CDR1 MNHEY, CDR2 SMNVEV (reference sequence). The CDR3 extends over 16 amino acids. The DNA of the CDR3 is TGTGCCAGCAGTTTGTCCTGGGACAGGGGAGAATCACCCCTCCACTTT. It yields the protein CASSLSWDRGESPLHF.

V gene TRBV10-3 combines with J gene TRBJ2-4; 16 bases agree with TRBD2. CDR3 length: 18 amino acids. V dropped 2 bases and J dropped 8; count of bases not matched to a gene: 9. Germline V CDR1 and CDR2: ENHRY, SYGVKD. The CDR3 DNA follows: TGTGCCATCAGTGAGGCGGGGACTAGCGGGAGGGGGATAGACATTCAGTACTTC. Amino acid sequence: CAISEAGTSGRGIDIQYF.

This clone was recorded a few times. This chain connects TRBV27 to TRBJ1-4, with D possibly TRBD1 on 6 matching bases. Germline V gene lookup returns CDR1 MNHEY and CDR2 SMNVEV (reference sequence). The ends were cut back, 3 bases at V and 8 bases at J, with 7 bases in the middle. This CDR3 comprises 12 residues. The CDR3 sequence is CASSFTGEKLFF. The CDR3 DNA reads TGTGCCAGCAGTTTTACAGGGGAAAAACTGTTTTTT. The complete variable domain, with remaining parts taken from reference TRBV27 and TRBJ1-4, reads EAQVTQNPRYLITVTGKKLTVTCSQNMNHEYMSWYRQDPGLGLRQIYYSMNVEVTDKGDVPEGYKVSRKEKRNFPLILESPSPNQTSLYFCASSFTGEKLFFGSGTQLSVL.

This chain uses TRBV19 with TRBJ2-1; D gene ambiguous. The CDR3 loop spans 11 amino acids. Looked up from germline, CDR1 is LNHDA and CDR2 is SQIVND (reference sequence). Trimming stripped 1 base from V and 9 bases from J, with 4 bases between. The CDR3 here is CASSIGAEQFF. In DNA form, the CDR3 reads TGTGCCAGTAGTATAGGGGCTGAGCAGTTCTTC.

A single count supports this clone. The V call is TRBV6-5, the J call TRBJ1-3; D unresolved. The CDR3 length is 15 residues. CDR1 and CDR2 (germline): MNHEY, SVGAGI. With 0 bases removed from V and 7 bases from J, the gap between germline ends came to 13 bases. CDR3 in amino acids: CASSYSFRPLNTIYF. The CDR3 nucleotides are TGTGCCAGCAGTTACTCGTTCAGGCCGCTTAACACCATATATTTT.

This chain connects TRBV15 to TRBJ1-4; D is ambiguous. The CDR3 has 15 residues. The germline CDR1 and CDR2 sequences are LNHNV and YYDKDF (reference sequence). Between the trimmed V and J ends, which lost 3 bases and 7 bases, there was a span of 15 bases. CDR3 nucleotides: TGTGCCACCAGCAGGGAGTCCCAGCCGGGTGAAAAACTGTTTTTT. Its translation: CATSRESQPGEKLFF.

This chain uses TRBV9 with TRBJ2-7; a possible D gene is TRBD2 (5 bases). V lost 4 bases and J lost 6, with 17 bases in between. Germline V lookup: CDR1 SGDLS, CDR2 YYNGEE. The CDR3 consists of 14 residues. The CDR3 spells CASSYSDSRFEQYF. CDR3 nucleotide sequence: TGTGCCAGCAGCTATAGCGATTCCCGGTTCGAGCAGTACTTC.

This rearrangement joins TRBV29-1 to TRBJ2-3; D call uncertain. Germline CDR1 is SQVTM and CDR2 is ANQGSEA. The ends were cut back, 4 bases at V and 6 bases at J, with 14 bases in the middle. CDR3 size: 13 residues. This CDR3 is CSVVRQRMDTQYF. CDR3 nucleotides: TGCAGCGTTGTCAGGCAACGCATGGATACGCAGTATTTT.